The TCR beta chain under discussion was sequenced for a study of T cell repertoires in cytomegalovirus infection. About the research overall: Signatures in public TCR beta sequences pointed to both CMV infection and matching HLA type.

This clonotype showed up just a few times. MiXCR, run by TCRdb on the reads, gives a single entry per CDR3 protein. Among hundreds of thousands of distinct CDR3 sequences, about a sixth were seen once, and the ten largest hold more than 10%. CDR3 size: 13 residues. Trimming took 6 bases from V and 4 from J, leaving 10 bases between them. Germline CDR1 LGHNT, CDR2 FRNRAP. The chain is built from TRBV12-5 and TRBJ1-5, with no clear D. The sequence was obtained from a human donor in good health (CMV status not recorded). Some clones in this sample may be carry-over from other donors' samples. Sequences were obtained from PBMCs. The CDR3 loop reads CASGYRENQPQHF. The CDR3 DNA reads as TGTGCTAGTGGATATCGGGAAAATCAGCCCCAGCATTTT.